The present entry profiles one T cell receptor (beta chain) with its context. Antigen: not known. Assay: immunoSEQ multiplex PCR; the TCRdb copy retains only in-frame clones and omits some. This sample has 15,000 to 20,000 clones, with over 60% found just once. This sample was included in a study of T cell responses to AZD1222 COVID-19 vaccine. General observations from the study: Elevations in Spike-specific TCR breadth and depth followed administration of two AZD1222 doses.

Material: peripheral blood, obtained 28 days after the second AZD1222 dose. This clonotype originated in an adult who received the AZD1222 COVID-19 vaccine.

The CDR3 coding sequence is TGTGCCAGCAGCAGCGGGCTGGCAGGGCCCTATGAGCCCCAGCATTTT. Amino acids: CASSSGLAGPYEPQHF. The J gene is TRBJ1-5, the V gene TRBV7-9; tentative D call: TRBD1 (5 bases). Germline V gene data show CDR1 as SEHNR and CDR2 as FQNEAQ (reference sequence). The CDR3 is made up of 16 amino acids. Trimming took off 5 bases at V and 8 bases at J, with 22 bases between the two ends. The full variable domain, rest sourced from reference TRBV7-9 and TRBJ1-5, is DTGVSQNPRHKITKRGQNVTFRCDPISEHNRLYWYRQTLGQGPEFLTYFQNEAQLEKSRLLSDRFSAERPKGSFSTLEIQRTEQGDSAMYLCASSSGLAGPYEPQHFGDGTRLSIL.